A single sample is the source of the 25 T cell receptor beta chains below, sequenced in a study of T-cell memory formation after mild COVID-19. Each CDR3 protein is one row after TCRdb ran MiXCR on the 5' RACE reads. The table includes 410,000 or so distinct CDR3 sequences, 23% detected once. The sequencing sample was made of PBMCs or a T cell subset sorted from them (not recorded which). All receptors come from an adult woman who had mild COVID-19 (a few samples of this study predate the infection). Cell type and time point are not known.

This clonotype was detected ten times or more. The CDR3 loop is CATSDASVQGETQYF. The CDR3 DNA sequence: TGTGCCACCAGTGACGCTAGCGTCCAAGGGGAGACCCAGTACTTC. The chain joins TRBV24-1 to TRBJ2-5; D possibly corresponds to TRBD2 (6 bases). Germline V gene sequence: CDR1 KGHDR, CDR2 SFDVKD. Trimming removed 4 bases from V and 5 bases from J, with 16 bases in between. The CDR3 contains 15 residues.

The V and J genes are TRBV5-1 and TRBJ2-3, with D maybe TRBD1 (6 bases). The CDR3 is 14 residues long. With 4 bases removed from V and 5 bases from J, the gap between germline ends came to 14 bases. Germline lookup yields CDR1 SGHRS and CDR2 YFSETQ. CDR3 residues: CASSPGTILDTQYF. In DNA form, the CDR3 reads TGCGCCAGCAGCCCCGGGACAATCCTAGATACGCAGTATTTT.

This chain links TRBV25-1 with TRBJ1-4; TRBD1 matches at 9 bases. V lost 6 bases and J lost 5; bases outside the gene matches: 4. Germline lookup yields CDR1 MGHDK and CDR2 SYGVNS. The CDR3 contains 14 residues. Here the CDR3 reads CASRADRGNEKLFF. The CDR3 region has the DNA TGTGCCAGCAGAGCGGACAGGGGAAATGAAAAACTGTTTTTT.

This chain links TRBV9 with TRBJ2-5; 7 bases align to TRBD1. The CDR3 runs 14 residues. V lost 4 bases, J lost 5 bases, and 8 bases stayed unmatched. CDR1 and CDR2 (germline): SGDLS, YYNGEE. The CDR3 DNA reads as TGTGCCAGCAGCCCGACAGGGAAGGGGGAGACCCAGTACTTC. Translated, it gives CASSPTGKGETQYF.

The gene calls are TRBV7-9 and TRBJ2-3, with a possible D match to TRBD2 (6 bases). Trimming took 5 bases from V and 0 from J, leaving 15 bases between them. Germline V CDR1 and CDR2: SEHNR, FQNEAQ (reference sequence). The CDR3 covers 16 residues. Written as DNA, the CDR3 is TGTGCCAGCAGCCTGAGCGGAGGGAGAAGCACAGATACGCAGTATTTT. Translation gives CASSLSGGRSTDTQYF.

In this sample, this clonotype turned up a few times. The chain is built from TRBV7-9 and TRBJ2-1; D gene ambiguous. This CDR3 contains 14 residues. Germline V lookup: CDR1 SEHNR, CDR2 FQNEAQ (reference sequence). Between the trimmed V and J ends, which lost 4 bases and 2 bases, there was a span of 9 bases. The CDR3 reads CASSSRPAYNEQFF. The CDR3 region has the DNA TGTGCCAGCAGCTCCCGTCCGGCCTACAATGAGCAGTTCTTC. The variable domain in full, completed from reference TRBV7-9 and TRBJ2-1, reads DTGVSQNPRHKITKRGQNVTFRCDPISEHNRLYWYRQTLGQGPEFLTYFQNEAQLEKSRLLSDRFSAERPKGSFSTLEIQRTEQGDSAMYLCASSSRPAYNEQFFGPGTRLTVL.

Many counts were recorded for this clonotype. The rearrangement links TRBV12-3 or TRBV12-4 to TRBJ2-3, with a possible D match to TRBD2 (5 bases). Trimming shortened V by 7 bases and J by 0 bases, and 14 bases separated the two germline ends. This CDR3 has 15 residues. The CDR3 nucleotides are TGTGCCAGCAACCCACCCAGCGGTAGCACAGATACGCAGTATTTT. Translation: CASNPPSGSTDTQYF.

The rearrangement uses TRBV27 and TRBJ2-1; D is unclear. The CDR3 has 16 amino acids. Germline CDR1 MNHEY, CDR2 SMNVEV (reference sequence). Trimming took 3 bases from V and 2 from J, leaving 14 bases between them. CDR3 in DNA: TGTGCCAGCAGTTTCGCGTACCTTGGGACCTACAATGAGCAGTTCTTC. Its protein product is CASSFAYLGTYNEQFF.

Only a few counts were recorded for this clonotype. The chain is built from TRBV28 and TRBJ2-7, with D unclear. The CDR3 has 13 residues. Germline loops: CDR1 MDHEN, CDR2 SYDVKM. V dropped 8 bases and J dropped 4 bases, with 15 bases sitting between them. CDR3 in DNA: TGTGCCAGCGGCGCGACCTGGGTATACGAGCAGTACTTC. Encoded protein: CASGATWVYEQYF. The whole variable domain, filled in from reference TRBV28 and TRBJ2-7, reads DVKVTQSSRYLVKRTGEKVFLECVQDMDHENMFWYRQDPGLGLRLIYFSYDVKMKEKGDIPEGYSVSREKKERFSLILESASTNQTSMYLCASGATWVYEQYFGPGTRLTVT.

This clonotype appeared a few times. CDR3 in DNA: TGTGCCAGCATGAGCTACAGGGACGGAGAGACCCAGTACTTC. Its translation: CASMSYRDGETQYF. This sequence joins TRBV7-9 and TRBJ2-5; perhaps TRBD1 as D (6 bases). The ends were cut back, 7 bases at V and 4 bases at J, with 16 bases in the middle. This CDR3 contains 14 residues. Germline V gene sequence: CDR1 SEHNR, CDR2 FQNEAQ (reference sequence).

This clonotype showed up just a few times. The chain employs TRBV6-2 or TRBV6-3 and TRBJ2-5; 8 bases are shared with TRBD2. The CDR3 has 16 amino acids. Per the germline V gene, CDR1 is MNHEY and CDR2 is SVGEGT. Losses at the gene ends were 2 bases for V and 1 base for J; bases not matched to a gene: 6. The CDR3 DNA reads as TGTGCCAGCAGTTACGAGGTAGCGGGGCCCCAAGAGACCCAGTACTTC. Its protein product is CASSYEVAGPQETQYF.

V gene TRBV7-2 combines with J gene TRBJ1-1; 7 bases are a match to TRBD1. Germline loops: CDR1 SGHTA, CDR2 FQGNSA. The CDR3 has 15 amino acids. The V segment lost 4 bases and the J segment 6 bases; nucleotides outside the gene matches: 11. CDR3 DNA: TGTGCCAGCAGCTCGACTACAGGGGTTCCTGCTGAAGCTTTCTTT. Translation gives CASSSTTGVPAEAFF. The variable domain in full, with the rest retrieved from reference TRBV7-2 and TRBJ1-1, is GAGVSQSPSNKVTEKGKDVELRCDPISGHTALYWYRQSLGQGLEFLIYFQGNSAPDKSGLPSDRFSAERTGGSVSTLTIQRTQQEDSAVYLCASSSTTGVPAEAFFGQGTRLTVV.

This clonotype was picked up a small number of times. The gene calls are TRBV6-5 and TRBJ1-2; D remains unclear. Trimming shortened V by 7 bases and J by 1 base, and 13 bases separated the two germline ends. The CDR3 runs to 14 residues. Germline assignment: CDR1 MNHEY and CDR2 SVGAGI. This CDR3 reads CASNNEPNNYGYTF. The CDR3 nucleotides read TGTGCCAGCAACAACGAACCCAATAACTATGGCTACACCTTC.

This clonotype was seen more than once but under ten times. The chain joins TRBV5-1 to TRBJ1-2; D gene unclear. The CDR3 has 13 amino acids. The germline V gene has CDR1 SGHRS and CDR2 YFSETQ. V was cut by 2 bases and J by 2 bases, with 7 bases left in between. This CDR3 reads CASSFLINYGYTF. Here the CDR3 DNA reads TGCGCCAGCAGCTTTCTGATCAACTATGGCTACACCTTC.

This clonotype was recorded a few times. This sequence joins TRBV15 and TRBJ2-7; 8 bases align to TRBD2. This CDR3 region has 15 residues. Trimming took 1 base from V and 4 from J; bases not matched to a gene: 6. Germline V CDR1 and CDR2: LNHNV, YYDKDF (reference sequence). The CDR3, as DNA: TGTGCCACCAGCAGAGGAGCGGGGGCTCAGTACGAGCAGTACTTC. This codes for CATSRGAGAQYEQYF.

This clonotype was recorded only once. V gene TRBV24-1 combines with J gene TRBJ2-7; 11 bases align to TRBD2. Germline-derived CDR1 and CDR2 are KGHDR and SFDVKD. The junction had 5 bases not matched to a gene; V was cut back by 4 bases and J by 4 bases. CDR3 length: 15 residues. The CDR3 DNA follows: TGTGCCACCAGTGACGGGACTAGCGGAAATTACGAGCAGTACTTC. This gives the protein CATSDGTSGNYEQYF.

This clonotype has only a few counts. J is TRBJ1-2 and V is TRBV27; possible D gene TRBD1, 5 bases. The CDR3 has 14 amino acids. Germline CDR1 is MNHEY and CDR2 is SMNVEV (reference sequence). V shed 3 bases and J shed 4 bases, with 12 bases lying between them. In DNA form, the CDR3 reads TGTGCCAGCAGTTTGGCAGGGCGTACCTATGGCTACACCTTC. This sequence encodes CASSLAGRTYGYTF.

This clonotype was observed a few times. The chain is built from TRBV7-6 and TRBJ1-1; D not certain. The CDR3 is 17 residues long. The germline V and J ends were trimmed by 1 base and 0 bases, with 15 bases remaining between them. CDR1 and CDR2 (germline): SGHVS, FNYEAQ. CDR3 sequence reads: CASSLDPSSDLNTEAFF. In DNA form, the CDR3 reads TGTGCCAGCAGCTTAGATCCCAGCTCAGACTTGAACACTGAAGCTTTCTTT.

The chain uses TRBV7-3 and TRBJ2-1; maybe TRBD1 (7 bases). The CDR3 sequence is 17 residues long. Germline V gives CDR1 SGHTA, CDR2 FQGTGA. Trimming shortened V by 1 base and J by 4 bases, and 17 bases separated the two germline ends. The CDR3 bases are TGTGCCAGCAGCTTAAATTCCCAGGGGGGCGGTTACAATGAGCAGTTCTTC. Its translation: CASSLNSQGGGYNEQFF.

This clonotype was detected a few times. The chain is built from TRBV6-5 and TRBJ2-7, with D perhaps assigned TRBD1 or TRBD2 (5 bases each). The CDR3 runs to 15 residues. V dropped 6 bases and J dropped 3 bases, with 18 bases sitting between them. Germline lookup yields CDR1 MNHEY and CDR2 SVGAGI. The CDR3 region has the DNA TGTGCCAGCAGAGGTGCCGGGACCGGTAGCTACGAGCAGTACTTC. Translation gives CASRGAGTGSYEQYF.

This clonotype showed up just a few times. This rearrangement joins TRBV7-9 to TRBJ2-7, with 10 bases identical to TRBD1. The ends lost 5 bases at V and 3 bases at J; junction bases unmatched: 13. There are 17 residues in the CDR3. Germline CDR1 and CDR2: SEHNR and FQNEAQ (reference sequence). CDR3 nucleotide sequence: TGTGCCAGCAGCCCCCGGGAGCCGGGACAGGGGTTCTACGAGCAGTACTTC. Protein sequence: CASSPREPGQGFYEQYF.

This clonotype was counted between two and nine times. The chain joins TRBV12-3 or TRBV12-4 to TRBJ1-1; possible D gene TRBD1, 5 bases. Trimming removed 5 bases at V and 4 bases at J, with 14 bases between. The CDR3 spans 14 residues. This CDR3 is CASSPTGRATEAFF. The CDR3 coding sequence is TGTGCCAGCAGTCCCACAGGTAGGGCCACTGAAGCTTTCTTT.

The chain employs TRBV12-3 or TRBV12-4 and TRBJ2-2; TRBD1 is a possible D gene (5 bases). The CDR3 extends over 13 amino acids. V lost 5 bases and J 6 bases, leaving 10 bases between the germline ends. The CDR3 protein is CASSTRASGELFF. Here the CDR3 DNA reads TGTGCCAGCAGTACCAGGGCCTCCGGGGAGCTGTTTTTT.

The rearrangement uses TRBV12-3 or TRBV12-4 and TRBJ2-6; tentative D call: TRBD1 (6 bases). The CDR3 covers 17 residues. Trimming left V 5 bases short and J 1 base short, with 15 bases between. CDR3 nucleotides: TGTGCCAGCAGTCAAGAGACAGGACTTTCTGGGGCCAACGTCCTGACTTTC. Its protein is CASSQETGLSGANVLTF.

This chain uses TRBV3-1 with TRBJ1-1; D is undetermined. The CDR3 has 15 residues. CDR1 and CDR2 (germline): LGHDT, YNNKEL (reference sequence). The V gene lost 0 bases and the J gene lost 2 bases, with 10 bases spanning the gap. CDR3 sequence reads: CASSQDPGINTEAFF. The CDR3 DNA sequence: TGTGCCAGCAGCCAAGACCCCGGGATCAACACTGAAGCTTTCTTT. The full variable domain, in which reference TRBV3-1 and TRBJ1-1 provide the parts outside the CDR3, is DTAVSQTPKYLVTQMGNDKSIKCEQNLGHDTMYWYKQDSKKFLKIMFSYNNKELIINETVPNRFSPKSPDKAHLNLHINSLELGDSAVYFCASSQDPGINTEAFFGQGTRLTVV.